This T cell receptor (beta chain) was recorded in a study of response to subunit inactivated influenza vaccine. Comment on this clonotype: The antigen is unknown.

Study observations and caveats: Authors suggested seasonal influenza vaccinations each recruit few new T cells.

One entry per CDR3 protein results from TCRdb running MiXCR on the RT-PCR reads. Of about 530,000 distinct CDR3 sequences in the sample, 10% to 15% are singletons; the top ten hold under 15%. The CDR3 contains 15 residues. J lost 1 base, V lost 1 base, and 3 bases had no gene match. Germline V gene sequence: CDR1 DFQATT, CDR2 SNEGSKA (reference sequence). The J gene is TRBJ2-1, the V gene TRBV20-1, with TRBD2 identical over 8 bases. This sequence originates from a middle-aged man who received an inactivated influenza vaccine. The sample was PBMCs from blood, taken roughly 6 weeks after vaccination. The CDR3 reads CSARVRGRSYNEQFF. CDR3 sequence (DNA): TGCAGTGCTAGAGTGCGCGGGAGGTCCTACAATGAGCAGTTCTTC.